This T cell receptor (beta chain) was sequenced in a study of blood T cell repertoires in COVID-19. Overall study: Some COVID-19 samples were acute and others convalescent; all came from the United States, Italy and Spain.

Authors' processing steps: Cell counts per sample came from amplifying reference gene primers. Profiled with immunoSEQ multiplex PCR; TCRdb holds only in-frame clones, not every one. The D gene and trimming were derived from the DNA, and the V and J assignments and clone size from that table. The data hold approximately 390,000 clones, with 90% observed a single time. The length of the CDR3 is 16 residues. CDR1 and CDR2 from the germline V gene are SGHAT and FQNNGV. Between the trimmed V and J ends, which lost 5 bases and 4 bases, there was a span of 18 bases. J is TRBJ1-5 and V is TRBV11-2, with D possibly matching TRBD1 (6 bases). Sample: peripheral blood. The TCR sequence derives from a man between 18 and 35 years old with active or convalescent COVID-19. The CDR3 DNA sequence: TGTGCCAGCAGCGAAGGAACGGGACACTCTAATCAGCCCCAGCATTTT. This encodes CASSEGTGHSNQPQHF.